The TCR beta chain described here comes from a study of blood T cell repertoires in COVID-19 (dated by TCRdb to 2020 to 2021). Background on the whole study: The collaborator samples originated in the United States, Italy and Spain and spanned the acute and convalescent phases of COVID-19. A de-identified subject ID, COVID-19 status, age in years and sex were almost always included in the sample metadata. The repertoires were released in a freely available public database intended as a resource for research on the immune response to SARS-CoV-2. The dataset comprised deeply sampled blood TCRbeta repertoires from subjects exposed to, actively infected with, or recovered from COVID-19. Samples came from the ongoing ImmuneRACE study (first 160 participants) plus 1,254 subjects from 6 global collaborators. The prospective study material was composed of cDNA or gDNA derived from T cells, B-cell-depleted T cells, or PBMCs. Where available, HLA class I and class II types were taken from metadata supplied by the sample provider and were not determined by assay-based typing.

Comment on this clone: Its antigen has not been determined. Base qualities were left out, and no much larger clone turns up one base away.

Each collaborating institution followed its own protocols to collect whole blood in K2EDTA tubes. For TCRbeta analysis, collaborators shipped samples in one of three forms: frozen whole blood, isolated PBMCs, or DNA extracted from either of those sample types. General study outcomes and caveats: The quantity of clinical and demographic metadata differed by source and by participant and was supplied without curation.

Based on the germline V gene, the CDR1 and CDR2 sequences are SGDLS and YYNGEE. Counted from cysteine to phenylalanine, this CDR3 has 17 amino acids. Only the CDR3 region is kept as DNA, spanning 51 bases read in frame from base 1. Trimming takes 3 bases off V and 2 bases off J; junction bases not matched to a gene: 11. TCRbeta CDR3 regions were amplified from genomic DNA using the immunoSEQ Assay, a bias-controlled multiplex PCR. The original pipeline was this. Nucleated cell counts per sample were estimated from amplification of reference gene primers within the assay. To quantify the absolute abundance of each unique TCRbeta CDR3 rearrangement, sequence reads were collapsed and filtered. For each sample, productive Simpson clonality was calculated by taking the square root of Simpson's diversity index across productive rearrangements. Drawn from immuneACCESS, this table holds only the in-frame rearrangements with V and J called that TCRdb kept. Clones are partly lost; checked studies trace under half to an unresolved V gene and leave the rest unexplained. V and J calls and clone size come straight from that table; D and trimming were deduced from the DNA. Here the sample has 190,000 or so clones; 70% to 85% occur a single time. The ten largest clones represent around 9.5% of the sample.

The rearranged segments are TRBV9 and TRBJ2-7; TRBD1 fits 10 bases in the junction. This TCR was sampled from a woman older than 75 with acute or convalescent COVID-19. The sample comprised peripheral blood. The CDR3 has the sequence CASSEGLPGQGTYEQYF. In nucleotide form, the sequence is TGTGCCAGCAGCGAAGGGCTTCCGGGACAGGGGACCTACGAGCAGTACTTC.